Listed below are T cell receptor beta chains from one sample, sequenced in a study of long-term antiretroviral therapy in people with HIV. The table came from immunoSEQ multiplex PCR; TCRdb's copy has only in-frame clones and leaves some out. The table includes about 28,000 clones, 90% to 95% detected once. This specimen consisted of unsorted PBMCs, obtained more than 6 years after starting antiretroviral therapy. The origin of the receptors is a man aged 30 to 39 with HIV. CDR3s include the opening cysteine and the closing phenylalanine or tryptophan. Each record gives: clone size, D gene, J gene, V gene, CDR3 DNA, CDR3 protein. D genes are given only for firm matches. Clone size, where shown, is once, few, many, or a class for clones that have expanded.

>-|TRBD2|TRBJ2-7|TRBV5-5
TGTGCCAGCAGCAGCGGGGGGGTGGGGTACGAGCAGTACTTC
CASSSGGVGYEQYF
>-|TRBD1|TRBJ2-7|TRBV11-2
TGTGCCAGCAGCTTAGATTTCACGGGACAGGGCCACGAGCAGTACTTC
CASSLDFTGQGHEQYF
>-|-|TRBJ1-2|TRBV4-2
TGTGCCAGCAGCCAAGGAGATGGCTACACCTTC
CASSQGDGYTF
>once|-|TRBJ2-3|TRBV4-2
TGTGCCAGCAGCCAAGAAGGAGGCAGGGTGGGCACAGATACGCAGTATTTT
CASSQEGGRVGTDTQYF
>-|-|TRBJ2-3|TRBV10-3
TGTGCCATCGGGGGCGGGGCGGCTAGCACAGATACGCAGTATTTT
CAIGGGAASTDTQYF
>hyperexpanded|-|TRBJ2-5|TRBV15
TGTGCCACCAGCAGATATGGGGGTGAGACCCAGTACTTC
CATSRYGGETQYF
>-|-|TRBJ2-7|TRBV18
TGTGCCAGCTCACCACCCAGGGTGCTCCCGTCTGACGGGCAGTACTTC
CASSPPRVLPSDGQYF
>-|TRBD2|TRBJ2-5|TRBV2
TGTGCCAGCGCTAGGGGCGGGGGGCAAGAGACCCAGTACTTC
CASARGGGQETQYF
>-|TRBD2|TRBJ2-5|TRBV5-1
TGCGCCAGCAGCACGTGGACTAGCGGGGGTCAAGAGACCCAGTACTTC
CASSTWTSGGQETQYF
>-|TRBD1|TRBJ2-7|TRBV11-2
TGTGCCAGCGGATGGGACAGGACCTACGAGCAGTACTTC
CASGWDRTYEQYF
>-|-|TRBJ1-1|TRBV5-5
TGTGCCAGCAGCTTGTACACAGCGAACACTGAAGCTTTCTTT
CASSLYTANTEAFF
>-|-|TRBJ2-6|TRBV28
TGTGCCAGCAGTTTATTTCAGCTTGTCTCTGGGGCCAACGTCCTGACTTTC
CASSLFQLVSGANVLTF
>-|TRBD2|TRBJ2-5|TRBV7-7
TGTGCTAGCAGCTTGGTAGCGGGGGCCCAAGAGACCCAGTACTTC
CASSLVAGAQETQYF
>-|-|TRBJ2-7|TRBV7-9
TGTGCCAGCAGCTGGGACGGATTCCTGCACTACGAGCAGTACTTC
CASSWDGFLHYEQYF
>once|TRBD1|TRBJ2-1|TRBV6-1
TGTGCCAGCAGTGCGCCCTCCGACAGGGGATTAGACAATGAGCAGTTCTTC
CASSAPSDRGLDNEQFF
>-|TRBD1|TRBJ2-7|TRBV4-1
TGCGCCAGCAGCCAAGGTGACCAGGGGGCCTACGAGCAGTACTTC
CASSQGDQGAYEQYF
>-|-|TRBJ2-3|TRBV5-5
TGTGTCGGCAGGGATAGGACAGATACGCAGTATTTT
CVGRDRTDTQYF
>-|-|TRBJ2-7|TRBV5-1
TGCGCCAGCAGTCGACAGGTAAGCTACGAGCAGTACTTC
CASSRQVSYEQYF
>-|-|TRBJ1-1|TRBV28
TGTGCCAGCAGTTTAACTGAGGGGATAAACACTGAAGCTTTCTTT
CASSLTEGINTEAFF
>-|-|TRBJ2-7|TRBV29-1
TGCAGCGTTGTCGGGATCGACAGCCTGGGGGAGCAGTACTTC
CSVVGIDSLGEQYF
>once|-|TRBJ1-4|TRBV6-1
TGTGCCAGCAGTGAACAGGGTGGTGAAAAACTGTTTTTT
CASSEQGGEKLFF
>-|-|TRBJ2-5|TRBV19
TGTGCCAGTAGTCAGACCAGGGGGGTAGGCGAGACCCAGTACTTC
CASSQTRGVGETQYF